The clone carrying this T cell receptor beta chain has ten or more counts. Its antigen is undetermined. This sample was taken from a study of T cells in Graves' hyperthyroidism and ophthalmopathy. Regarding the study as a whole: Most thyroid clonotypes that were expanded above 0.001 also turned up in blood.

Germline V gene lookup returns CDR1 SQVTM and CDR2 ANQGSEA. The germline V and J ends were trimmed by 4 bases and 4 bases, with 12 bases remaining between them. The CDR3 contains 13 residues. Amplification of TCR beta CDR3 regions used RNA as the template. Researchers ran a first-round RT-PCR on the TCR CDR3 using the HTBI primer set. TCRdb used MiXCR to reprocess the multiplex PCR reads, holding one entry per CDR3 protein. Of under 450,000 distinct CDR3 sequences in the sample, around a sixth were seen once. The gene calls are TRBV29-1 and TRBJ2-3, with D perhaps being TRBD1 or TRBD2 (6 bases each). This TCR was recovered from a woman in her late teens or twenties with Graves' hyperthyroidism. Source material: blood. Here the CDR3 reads CSVGVGGPDTQYF. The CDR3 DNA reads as TGCAGCGTTGGAGTTGGGGGGCCAGATACGCAGTATTTT.